The clone carrying this T cell receptor beta chain was found many times. This entry is derived from a study of CD8 T cells in ankylosing spondylitis. Making the TCR beta libraries involved quantitative 5'-RACE with molecular barcodes. TCRdb itself ran the 5' RACE reads through MiXCR, one entry per CDR3 protein. The profile shows under 250,000 distinct CDR3 sequences, roughly 10% of them singletons. The sample consisted of blood, either unsorted or a sorted T cell fraction (not recorded which). This TCR was sampled from a male donor with ankylosing spondylitis or in good health (not recorded which).

The CDR3 region is CSARDLRVNTEAFF. CDR3 DNA: TGCAGTGCTAGAGATCTCAGGGTGAACACTGAAGCTTTCTTT. V usage is TRBV20-1 and J usage is TRBJ1-1; D is possibly TRBD1 (5 bases). V dropped 0 bases and J dropped 0 bases, with 8 bases sitting between them. CDR1 is DFQATT and CDR2 is SNEGSKA in the germline V gene (reference sequence). This CDR3 is built from 14 residues.